Below are 17 T cell receptor beta chains sequenced from a single sample in a study of post-analysis software for immune sequencing data. General study points: Relative to controls, patients had five TRBV segments at higher frequency, with TRBV5-6, TRBV5-1 and TRBV20-1 among these.

These receptors have no known antigen. Unique molecular identifiers had been added to the TCR beta cDNA libraries. TCRdb fed the PCR reads into MiXCR, producing one record per CDR3 protein. The sample shows some 800,000 distinct CDR3 sequences, about 43% of them seen only once. The sequenced sample was blood. These receptors all stem from a girl between 10 and 17 years old with multiple sclerosis.

Only one count was recorded for this clonotype. This chain connects TRBV20-1 to TRBJ2-1, with D unresolved. V lost 3 bases and J lost 8, with 14 bases in between. The CDR3 contains 13 residues. CDR1 is DFQATT and CDR2 is SNEGSKA in the germline V gene (reference sequence). The CDR3 here is CSARSAQVHEQFF. The DNA for the CDR3 is TGCAGTGCTAGGTCGGCCCAGGTCCATGAGCAGTTCTTC.

The chain links TRBV24-1 to TRBJ2-5; D perhaps matches TRBD1 (7 bases). Germline V CDR1 and CDR2: KGHDR, SFDVKD. The CDR3 runs to 14 residues. The germline V and J ends were trimmed by 4 bases and 5 bases, with 13 bases remaining between them. DNA of the CDR3: TGTGCCACCAGTGACCCGACAGGGAGGGAGACCCAGTACTTC. This codes for CATSDPTGRETQYF.

The chain couples TRBV2 to TRBJ2-5, with D perhaps matching TRBD1 (6 bases). Per the germline V gene, CDR1 is SNHLY and CDR2 is FYNNEI. The CDR3 runs to 13 residues. V lost 6 bases and J lost 2, with 10 bases in between. The CDR3 bases are TGTGCCAGCAGGAACAGGGAACAAGAGACCCAGTACTTC. This sequence encodes CASRNREQETQYF.

The chain joins TRBV6-1 to TRBJ2-3; 11 positions agree with TRBD2. V lost 6 bases and J lost 4; bases outside the gene matches: 15. Germline V CDR1 and CDR2: MNHNS, SASEGT. This CDR3 contains 18 residues. CDR3 sequence: CASRPGTSGNIGADTQYF. CDR3 sequence (DNA): TGTGCCAGCAGGCCGGGGACTAGCGGAAATATAGGGGCAGATACGCAGTATTTT.

This chain uses TRBV28 with TRBJ2-7, with 7 bases fitting TRBD2. CDR1 is MDHEN, CDR2 SYDVKM, per germline. The J segment lost 0 bases and the V segment lost 4 bases, leaving 6 bases of the junction unmatched. The length of the CDR3 is 15 residues. CDR3 in DNA: TGTGCCAGCAGTTCCCGAGCGGGGAGCTCCTACGAGCAGTACTTC. Protein product: CASSSRAGSSYEQYF.

The chain employs TRBV6-6 and TRBJ1-5, with a weak D call TRBD1 (5 bases). This CDR3 contains 14 residues. With 4 bases removed from V and 5 bases from J, the gap between germline ends came to 12 bases. The germline gives CDR1 MNHNY, CDR2 SVGAGI (reference sequence). The CDR3 nucleotides read TGTGCCAGCAGTTGGGGCACCAGAGATCAGCCCCAGCATTTT. Protein product: CASSWGTRDQPQHF.

The table lists this clonotype with a few counts. This may stem from a read error, because a much larger clone lies one nucleotide away. This chain connects TRBV5-1 to TRBJ2-5; 8 bases map to TRBD1. The J segment lost 5 bases and the V segment lost 4 bases, leaving 10 bases of the junction unmatched. CDR1 SGHRS and CDR2 YFSETQ come from the germline V gene. The CDR3 is 15 amino acids. As DNA, the CDR3 is TGCGCCAGCAGCCAAGGACAGGGTGACTGGGAGACCCAGTACTTC. It is translated as CASSQGQGDWETQYF.

The chain uses TRBV12-3 or TRBV12-4 and TRBJ2-3; no definite D call. V lost 9 bases to trimming and J lost 3 bases, with 13 bases between them. This CDR3 spans 13 amino acids. The DNA for the CDR3 is TGTGCCAGTAGCATGATGCGGACAGATACGCAGTATTTT. Protein: CASSMMRTDTQYF.

The chain carries TRBV10-3 and TRBJ2-5; 10 nucleotides agree with TRBD1. From germline, CDR1 is ENHRY and CDR2 SYGVKD. Losses at the gene ends were 6 bases for V and 3 bases for J; bases not matched to a gene: 4. CDR3 length: 14 amino acids. CDR3 region: CAISRDRGKETQYF. As DNA, the CDR3 is TGTGCCATCAGCCGGGACAGGGGTAAAGAGACCCAGTACTTC.

A few counts support this clonotype. The chain has TRBV7-2 and TRBJ1-2; possibly TRBD1 for D (5 bases). CDR1 and CDR2 (germline): SGHTA, FQGNSA. V lost 4 bases and J 4 bases, leaving 10 bases between the germline ends. The CDR3 extends over 13 amino acids. DNA for the CDR3: TGTGCCAGCAGCTGGGGCGGGGGCTATGGCTACACCTTC. It is translated as CASSWGGGYGYTF.

This sequence joins TRBV5-4 and TRBJ2-3; 9 nucleotides align to TRBD1. The length of the CDR3 is 15 residues. The V and J ends lost 4 bases and 6 bases, in that order; junction bases with no gene match: 9. Germline CDR1 and CDR2: SGHNT and YYREEE (reference sequence). CDR3 sequence: CASSHGTGNEDTQYF. CDR3 nucleotides: TGTGCCAGCAGCCATGGGACAGGGAATGAGGATACGCAGTATTTT.

As DNA, the CDR3 is TGTGCCAGTAGTATAGGGGCAGGGCAAACTAACTATGGCTACACCTTC. Residues: CASSIGAGQTNYGYTF. This chain connects TRBV19 to TRBJ1-2, with D maybe TRBD1 (5 bases). The germline V and J ends were trimmed by 1 base and 0 bases, with 12 bases remaining between them. CDR1 and CDR2 from the germline V gene are LNHDA and SQIVND (reference sequence). This CDR3 is 16 amino acids long.

There are many counts of this clonotype. The genes are TRBV6-5 and TRBJ2-3; D unresolved. V was clipped by 6 bases and J by 2 bases, with 3 bases between them. The CDR3 loop spans 11 amino acids. Germline V lookup: CDR1 MNHEY, CDR2 SVGAGI. The CDR3 loop is CASRYTDTQYF. CDR3 nucleotides: TGTGCCAGCAGATACACAGATACGCAGTATTTT.

Regarding this clonotype: One junction end disagrees with the germline gene, perhaps due to a read error. The rearrangement joins TRBV12-3 or TRBV12-4 to TRBJ2-1, with TRBD2 matching 9 bases. This CDR3 has 14 amino acids. The CDR3 loop is CTSSRASGIGEQFF. The CDR3 nucleotides read TGTACCAGCAGTCGGGCTAGCGGGATTGGTGAGCAGTTCTTC.

This clonotype was observed a handful of times. The J gene is TRBJ1-1, the V gene TRBV29-1, with D possibly matching TRBD1 (6 bases). Per germline, CDR1 SQVTM and CDR2 ANQGSEA. Trimming took 5 bases from V and 8 from J, leaving 15 bases between them. The CDR3 is 12 residues long. The CDR3 here is CSVRGRGLEAFF. In DNA form, the CDR3 reads TGCAGCGTTCGAGGCAGGGGCCTCGAAGCTTTCTTT.

The J gene is TRBJ1-1, the V gene TRBV7-9; D remains unclear. CDR3 length: 15 amino acids. The ends were cut back, 2 bases at V and 2 bases at J, with 12 bases in the middle. Looked up from germline, CDR1 is SEHNR and CDR2 is FQNEAQ (reference sequence). This CDR3 reads CASSLRGRGNTEAFF. In DNA, the CDR3 is TGTGCCAGCAGCTTACGGGGTAGAGGCAACACTGAAGCTTTCTTT.

This clonotype was seen only a few times. J is TRBJ2-1 and V is TRBV20-1, with D possibly being TRBD2 (6 bases). Trimming pared 1 base from V and 10 bases from J, leaving 17 bases between. CDR3 size: 14 residues. CDR1 DFQATT and CDR2 SNEGSKA come from the germline V gene (reference sequence). The CDR3 region is CSARALAPWGEQFF. The CDR3 DNA is TGCAGTGCTAGAGCCCTAGCGCCGTGGGGGGAGCAGTTCTTC.